A single sample is the source of the 6 T cell receptor beta chains below, sequenced in a study of blood T cell repertoires in COVID-19. Clones were read by immunoSEQ multiplex PCR, and TCRdb kept only the in-frame ones, dropping some. Of approximately 220,000 clones in the sample, over 75% were seen once. Sequencing was done on a sample of peripheral blood. These receptors were taken from a man aged 50 to 60 with acute or convalescent COVID-19.

The rearrangement links TRBV28 to TRBJ2-3; TRBD2 aligns across 12 bases. This CDR3 comprises 14 residues. CDR1 and CDR2 (germline): MDHEN, SYDVKM. J gave up 2 bases and V 10 bases, and 4 bases lay outside the gene matches. The chain's CDR3 is CANWTSGATDTQYF. CDR3 nucleotide sequence: TGTGCCAACTGGACTAGCGGGGCCACAGATACGCAGTATTTT.

In its sample, this clone was seen once. The genes are TRBV5-8 and TRBJ1-4; 10 bases are a match to TRBD1. In germline, CDR1 is SGHTS, CDR2 YDEGEE. The CDR3 is 18 residues long. V lost 2 bases and J lost 0; bases outside the gene matches: 7. The CDR3 coding sequence is TGTGCCAGCAGCTTTGGCCGGACAGGGGGGACAACTAATGAAAAACTGTTTTTT. Translation gives CASSFGRTGGTTNEKLFF.

The genes are TRBV6-6 and TRBJ2-2; possibly TRBD2 for D (6 bases). The CDR3 is made up of 15 amino acids. V was shortened by 6 bases and J by 2 bases, with 13 bases between the two germline ends. CDR1 is MNHNY and CDR2 is SVGAGI in the germline V gene (reference sequence). DNA for the CDR3: TGTGCCAGCAGAACCAACGGGGGAAACACCGGGGAGCTGTTTTTT. It yields the protein CASRTNGGNTGELFF.

J is TRBJ2-7 and V is TRBV11-2; 9 bases align to TRBD1. The V and J ends lost 4 bases and 1 base, in that order; junction bases with no gene match: 5. From germline, CDR1 is SGHAT and CDR2 FQNNGV. This CDR3 has 15 residues. The CDR3 loop reads CASSSGTGLSYEQYF. The CDR3 nucleotides are TGTGCCAGCAGCTCCGGGACAGGGCTTTCCTACGAGCAGTACTTC. Filled out from reference TRBV11-2 and TRBJ2-7, the complete variable domain reads EAGVAQSPRYKIIEKRQSVAFWCNPISGHATLYWYQQILGQGPKLLIQFQNNGVVDDSQLPKDRFSAERLKGVDSTLKIQPAKLEDSAVYLCASSSGTGLSYEQYFGPGTRLTVT.

This chain uses TRBV5-1 with TRBJ2-4; possible D gene TRBD2, 5 bases. The germline gives CDR1 SGHRS, CDR2 YFSETQ. The CDR3 spans 14 residues. V shed 4 bases and J shed 1 base, with 9 bases lying between them. The CDR3 DNA reads as TGCGCCAGCAGCCCAACGGGGGCCAAAAACATTCAGTACTTC. It codes for CASSPTGAKNIQYF.

The chain combines TRBV11-2 with TRBJ1-6; TRBD1 aligns across 10 bases. Germline values: CDR1 SGHAT, CDR2 FQNNGV. This CDR3 region has 16 residues. Trimming cost V 5 bases and J 8 bases; bases outside gene matches: 9. The DNA of the CDR3 is TGTGCCAGCAGCACCCCTGGACAGGGGGTCCATTCACCCCTCCACTTT. This encodes CASSTPGQGVHSPLHF.